These 9 T cell receptor beta chains share one sample of origin, sequenced in a study of neurological immune-mediated disorders. TCRdb fed the 5' RACE reads into MiXCR, producing one record per CDR3 protein. The top ten hold around 5% of the sample, which has 45,000 to 50,000 distinct CDR3 sequences, 4.5% seen once. Sequenced: PBMCs. The source is a woman aged 55-75 years with multiple sclerosis.

This clonotype was detected many times. The chain employs TRBV20-1 and TRBJ1-5; no definite D call. The CDR3 runs to 14 residues. Between the trimmed V and J ends, which lost 4 bases and 0 bases, there was a span of 10 bases. Germline CDR1 and CDR2: DFQATT and SNEGSKA (reference sequence). In nucleotides, the CDR3 is TGCAGTGCTACTCAGCCCTATAGCAATCAGCCCCAGCATTTT. Its protein is CSATQPYSNQPQHF.

This clonotype occurred many times. The chain combines TRBV6-6 with TRBJ2-3; the match to TRBD1 covers 7 bases. Trimming cost V 6 bases and J 6 bases; bases outside gene matches: 9. CDR3 length: 14 amino acids. Looked up from germline, CDR1 is MNHNY and CDR2 is SVGAGI (reference sequence). This CDR3 is CASRAQGWGDTQYF. The CDR3 nucleotides are TGTGCCAGCAGGGCACAGGGGTGGGGGGATACGCAGTATTTT.

About this clonotype itself: Given the absence of the conserved phenylalanine or tryptophan at the CDR3 end, a read error is likely. The chain joins TRBV5-1 to TRBJ1-4; no reliable D call. The CDR3 length is 13 residues. The germline V and J ends were trimmed by 4 bases and 8 bases, with 12 bases remaining between them. CDR1 is SGHRS and CDR2 is YFSETQ in the germline V gene. In DNA form, the CDR3 reads TGCGCCAGCAGCCTCGACGCGGGAGAAAAACTGTTTGTT. Protein product: CASSLDAGEKLFV.

This clonotype was observed at least ten times. The V and J genes are TRBV7-3 and TRBJ2-2; 12 bases map to TRBD2. Germline values: CDR1 SGHTA, CDR2 FQGTGA. J gave up 4 bases and V 5 bases, and 5 bases lay outside the gene matches. This CDR3 is built from 16 residues. This CDR3 is CASSPTSGGSTGELFF. DNA for the CDR3: TGTGCCAGCAGCCCCACTAGCGGGGGGAGCACCGGGGAGCTGTTTTTT.

This clonotype was detected many times. The chain uses TRBV12-3 or TRBV12-4 and TRBJ1-2; 11 bases line up with TRBD1. J gave up 4 bases and V 6 bases, and 10 bases lay outside the gene matches. This CDR3 is 16 amino acids long. CDR3 nucleotide sequence: TGTGCCAGCAGCCCGGCAATTGGACAGGGGGCCTATGGCTACACCTTC. This encodes CASSPAIGQGAYGYTF.

This clonotype was seen many times. The chain joins TRBV7-8 to TRBJ2-2, with 8 nucleotides matching TRBD1. The CDR3 runs to 16 residues. V was clipped by 4 bases and J by 7 bases; unmatched bases: 11. Per the germline V gene, CDR1 is SGHVS and CDR2 is FQNEAQ. The CDR3 here is CASSSAPRGRSGELFF. The CDR3 DNA is TGTGCCAGCAGCTCGGCACCCAGGGGGCGCAGCGGGGAGCTGTTTTTT.

The sample holds many counts of this clonotype. CDR3 sequence: CASSQLGPDQPQHF. The CDR3, as DNA: TGCGCCAGCAGCCAACTAGGACCCGATCAGCCCCAGCATTTT. The chain recombines TRBV5-1 with TRBJ1-5; D unresolved. V shed 4 bases and J shed 5 bases, with 13 bases lying between them. Germline values: CDR1 SGHRS, CDR2 YFSETQ. This CDR3 is 14 amino acids long.

This clonotype was seen many times. V gene TRBV12-3 or TRBV12-4 combines with J gene TRBJ2-1; 12 bases are shared with TRBD2. The V and J ends lost 6 bases and 15 bases, in that order; junction bases with no gene match: 12. The CDR3 is made up of 14 amino acids. The CDR3 region is CASSHASGRAGSFF. The CDR3 DNA reads TGTGCCAGCAGCCACGCTAGCGGGAGGGCCGGATCGTTCTTC.

This clonotype is medium-sized by share. The V gene is TRBV10-3, the J gene TRBJ2-1; 11 bases line up with TRBD2. CDR1 and CDR2 from the germline V gene are ENHRY and SYGVKD. With 11 bases clipped from V and 8 bases from J, the junction kept 11 bases outside the gene matches. This CDR3 has 14 residues. CDR3 in amino acids: CAAATSGSQDEQFF. CDR3 DNA sequence: TGTGCCGCCGCTACTAGCGGGAGTCAGGATGAGCAGTTCTTC.